One sample yielded the 30 T cell receptor beta chains listed below, sequenced in a study of T cell repertoires in cytomegalovirus infection. These receptors have no identified antigens. TCRdb itself ran the reads through MiXCR, one entry per CDR3 protein. The sample lists 150,000 or so distinct CDR3 sequences, about 20% occurring once. The source was CD8+ T cells from cultured PBMCs, collected from culture after CMV antigen stimulation. The receptors shown here come from a human donor in good health (CMV status not recorded). Some clones in this sample may be carry-over from other donors' samples.

This clonotype was observed a few times. V and J are TRBV7-2 and TRBJ1-5; 7 bases align to TRBD1. The CDR3 extends over 15 amino acids. V lost 5 bases and J lost 1; bases outside the gene matches: 5. The germline V gene encodes CDR1 SGHTA and CDR2 FQGNSA. CDR3 in DNA: TGTGCCAGCAGCCGACAGGGTTCGAGCAATCAGCCCCAGCATTTT. Translated: CASSRQGSSNQPQHF.

The J gene is TRBJ2-2, the V gene TRBV4-3; 7 nucleotides align to TRBD2. Germline CDR1 LGHNA, CDR2 YSLEER. The V gene end was trimmed by 0 bases and the J gene end by 7 bases; junction bases not matched to a gene: 2. The CDR3 is made up of 14 amino acids. This CDR3 is CASSQEGGFGELFF. The CDR3 nucleotides read TGCGCCAGCAGCCAAGAGGGGGGGTTCGGGGAGCTGTTTTTT.

This clonotype has a handful of counts. V gene TRBV12-3 or TRBV12-4 combines with J gene TRBJ2-2, with 7 nucleotides matching TRBD1. Trimming cost V 7 bases and J 1 base; bases outside gene matches: 6. This CDR3 region has 15 residues. Here the CDR3 reads CASNTDRRNTGELFF. CDR3 DNA sequence: TGTGCCAGCAATACGGACAGGAGGAACACCGGGGAGCTGTTTTTT.

V usage is TRBV11-1 and J usage is TRBJ1-2; D remains unclear. Trimming removed 6 bases from V and 8 bases from J, with 10 bases in between. This CDR3 spans 11 amino acids. Per the germline V gene, CDR1 is SGHAT and CDR2 is FQDESV (reference sequence). CDR3 nucleotide sequence: TGTGCCAGCAGGAACTACTGGGGCTACACCTTC. This translates into CASRNYWGYTF.

This clonotype was detected only once. The rearrangement uses TRBV7-2 and TRBJ2-7, with a tentative D call TRBD2 (7 bases). V was pared by 4 bases and J by 2 bases, with 27 bases between. The CDR3 extends over 19 amino acids. In germline, CDR1 is SGHTA, CDR2 FQGNSA. The CDR3 region has the DNA TGTGCCAGCAGCTCTCCGAGGGGGGGCAGGCGGGACACCGCCTACGAGCAGTACTTC. It translates to CASSSPRGGRRDTAYEQYF.

The chain joins TRBV10-3 to TRBJ1-4, with D possibly TRBD1 on 6 matching bases. This CDR3 region has 13 residues. The V gene's germline CDR1 is ENHRY and CDR2 SYGVKD. The germline V and J ends were trimmed by 2 bases and 11 bases, with 12 bases remaining between them. The CDR3 DNA reads TGTGCCATCAGTGAGGCTTACAGGGAGAAACTGTTTTTT. Amino acids: CAISEAYREKLFF.

V and J are TRBV10-3 and TRBJ2-7; possibly TRBD2 for D (5 bases). CDR1 and CDR2 from the germline V gene are ENHRY and SYGVKD. Deletions cut 6 bases from V and 3 bases from J, with 9 bases between. The length of the CDR3 is 12 residues. CDR3 sequence reads: CAIRGAYYEQYF. The DNA of the CDR3 is TGTGCCATCAGGGGAGCCTACTACGAGCAGTACTTC.

The genes are TRBV6-1 and TRBJ1-5, with 11 bases aligning to TRBD1. This CDR3 contains 19 residues. Per germline, CDR1 MNHNS and CDR2 SASEGT. Trimming cost V 5 bases and J 5 bases; bases outside gene matches: 17. The CDR3 protein is CASSSLRFSGTGGDQPQHF. CDR3 bases: TGTGCCAGCAGTAGCCTTAGATTTTCCGGGACAGGGGGTGATCAGCCCCAGCATTTT.

This chain connects TRBV7-9 to TRBJ2-5; 13 bases agree with TRBD2. There are 18 residues in the CDR3. V lost 5 bases and J lost 1; bases outside the gene matches: 10. CDR1 and CDR2 from the germline V gene are SEHNR and FQNEAQ (reference sequence). The CDR3 DNA reads TGTGCCAGCAGCACCCGGACTAGCGGGGGACGGCGCCAAGAGACCCAGTACTTC. Its protein product is CASSTRTSGGRRQETQYF.

The V and J genes are TRBV7-6 and TRBJ2-3; D not resolved. The germline CDR1 and CDR2 sequences are SGHVS and FNYEAQ. The V end was cut by 4 bases, the J end by 4 bases, with 33 bases between. This CDR3 is built from 21 residues. CDR3 region: CASSYHHGDQTRIDDPDTQYF. CDR3 nucleotides: TGTGCCAGCAGCTACCACCACGGAGATCAGACGCGCATCGATGACCCAGATACGCAGTATTTT. Complete variable domain (other parts from reference TRBV7-6 and TRBJ2-3): GAGVSQSPRYKVTKRGQDVALRCDPISGHVSLYWYRQALGQGPEFLTYFNYEAQQDKSGLPNDRFSAERPEGSISTLTIQRTEQRDSAMYRCASSYHHGDQTRIDDPDTQYFGPGTRLTVL.

V is TRBV27 and J is TRBJ2-3; 9 bases are a match to TRBD2. CDR1 MNHEY and CDR2 SMNVEV come from the germline V gene (reference sequence). The V gene end was trimmed by 5 bases and the J gene end by 5 bases; junction bases not matched to a gene: 14. The CDR3 extends over 17 amino acids. Here the CDR3 reads CASSLLIGGGAVDTQYF. The CDR3 DNA is TGTGCCAGCAGTCTTCTTATCGGCGGGGGGGCCGTAGATACGCAGTATTTT.

V and J are TRBV7-2 and TRBJ1-2; unclear D gene. The V end was cut by 3 bases, the J end by 1 base, with 6 bases between. Germline V gene data show CDR1 as SGHTA and CDR2 as FQGNSA. The CDR3 sequence is 13 residues long. CDR3 region: CASSFSVNYGYTF. CDR3 bases: TGTGCCAGCAGCTTTTCAGTTAACTATGGCTACACCTTC.

The V call is TRBV6-2 or TRBV6-3, the J call TRBJ1-1, with a tentative D call TRBD1 (6 bases). The CDR3 has 17 residues. The germline V gene encodes CDR1 MNHEY and CDR2 SVGEGT. V lost 1 base to trimming and J lost 1 base, with 16 bases between them. CDR3 nucleotides: TGTGCCAGCAGTTACTTGTTTTGGGGGCTGAGGAACACTGAAGCTTTCTTT. Amino acid sequence: CASSYLFWGLRNTEAFF.

This clonotype was detected a few times. The chain uses TRBV6-2 or TRBV6-3 and TRBJ1-1; D may be TRBD1 (6 bases). The ends were cut back, 0 bases at V and 5 bases at J, with 16 bases in the middle. This CDR3 has 16 amino acids. In germline, CDR1 is MNHEY, CDR2 SVGEGT. The DNA for the CDR3 is TGTGCCAGCAGTTACTCGCAGTTGGGGGCTTGGACTGAAGCTTTCTTT. Translated, it gives CASSYSQLGAWTEAFF.

This clonotype was counted only a few times. The chain carries TRBV14 and TRBJ2-2; D not certain. The CDR3 consists of 17 residues. CDR1 SGHDN and CDR2 FVKESK come from the germline V gene. V was cut by 2 bases and J by 1 base, with 14 bases left in between. DNA for the CDR3: TGTGCCAGCAGCCAAAGTCTGGGCGTCGGGAACACCGGGGAGCTGTTTTTT. The encoded protein is CASSQSLGVGNTGELFF. The full variable domain, in which reference TRBV14 and TRBJ2-2 provide the parts outside the CDR3, is EAGVTQFPSHSVIEKGQTVTLRCDPISGHDNLYWYRRVMGKEIKFLLHFVKESKQDESGMPNNRFLAERTGGTYSTLKVQPAELEDSGVYFCASSQSLGVGNTGELFFGEGSRLTVL.

The chain has TRBV28 and TRBJ1-1, with no clear D. The germline gives CDR1 MDHEN, CDR2 SYDVKM. V lost 9 bases and J lost 4, with 24 bases in between. The CDR3 loop spans 16 amino acids. This CDR3 reads CASRPREARLSTEAFF. The CDR3 DNA sequence: TGTGCCAGTAGACCCCGAGAAGCTCGACTGAGCACTGAAGCTTTCTTT.

Ten or more counts support this clonotype. V gene TRBV10-3 combines with J gene TRBJ2-1; 9 bases match TRBD1. CDR3 size: 15 residues. V lost 6 bases, J lost 7 bases, and 10 bases stayed unmatched. Germline CDR1 and CDR2: ENHRY and SYGVKD. The CDR3 DNA follows: TGTGCCATCAGAGAAACGGGACAGGGCACTAATGAGCAGTTCTTC. Its translation: CAIRETGQGTNEQFF.

The rearrangement uses TRBV7-8 and TRBJ1-1, with unresolved D. CDR1 and CDR2 (germline): SGHVS, FQNEAQ. The length of the CDR3 is 15 residues. Trimming cost V 1 base and J 0 bases, with 9 bases left between them. As DNA, the CDR3 is TGTGCCAGCAGCTTAGGGGGAAGCCTGAACACTGAAGCTTTCTTT. Protein sequence: CASSLGGSLNTEAFF.

This chain links TRBV9 with TRBJ1-3, with D unclear. This CDR3 has 10 amino acids. From germline, CDR1 is SGDLS and CDR2 YYNGEE. V was pared by 7 bases and J by 4 bases, with 3 bases between. The CDR3 is CASGGNTIYF. The CDR3 DNA is TGTGCCAGCGGCGGAAACACCATATATTTT. The full variable domain, completed using reference TRBV9 and TRBJ1-3, is DSGVTQTPKHLITATGQRVTLRCSPRSGDLSVYWYQQSLDQGLQFLIQYYNGEERAKGNILERFSAQQFPDLHSELNLSSLELGDSALYFCASGGNTIYFGEGSWLTVV.

This clonotype has ten or more counts. The rearrangement uses TRBV7-2 and TRBJ2-3; no definite D call. The length of the CDR3 is 15 residues. The germline V gene has CDR1 SGHTA and CDR2 FQGNSA. The V end lost 2 bases, the J end lost 1 base, and 10 bases lay between the germline ends. CDR3 sequence (DNA): TGTGCCAGCAGCTTACGAGCAACCCGCACAGATACGCAGTATTTT. It translates to CASSLRATRTDTQYF.

The chain uses TRBV7-6 and TRBJ2-2; D unclear. The CDR3 contains 14 residues. In germline, CDR1 is SGHVS, CDR2 FNYEAQ. Deletions cut 4 bases from V and 3 bases from J, with 9 bases between. DNA of the CDR3: TGTGCCAGCAGCTATTTAGGATACACCGGGGAGCTGTTTTTT. It translates to CASSYLGYTGELFF.

This clonotype has just a few counts. This sequence joins TRBV6-2 or TRBV6-3 and TRBJ2-5; maybe TRBD1 (5 bases). The V gene's germline CDR1 is MNHEY and CDR2 SVGEGT. V was pared by 2 bases and J by 2 bases, with 9 bases between. This CDR3 is 14 amino acids long. This CDR3 reads CASSYRGRQETQYF. DNA for the CDR3: TGTGCCAGCAGTTACAGGGGCCGTCAAGAGACCCAGTACTTC.

This clonotype was seen more than once but under ten times. Here the CDR3 reads CASSLVFAGGNQPQHF. The CDR3 DNA reads TGTGCCAGCAGCTTAGTTTTTGCAGGGGGCAATCAGCCCCAGCATTTT. V is TRBV7-8 and J is TRBJ1-5, with a possible D match to TRBD1 (6 bases). The CDR3 sequence is 16 residues long. Germline lookup yields CDR1 SGHVS and CDR2 FQNEAQ. Trimming took 1 base from V and 2 from J, leaving 12 bases between them. The variable domain in full, completed from reference TRBV7-8 and TRBJ1-5, reads GAGVSQSPRYKVAKRGQDVALRCDPISGHVSLFWYQQALGQGPEFLTYFQNEAQLDKSGLPSDRFFAERPEGSVSTLKIQRTQQEDSAVYLCASSLVFAGGNQPQHFGDGTRLSIL.

The CDR3 region is CASSPYEGDGYTF. CDR3 in DNA: TGTGCCAGCAGCCCGTATGAGGGAGATGGCTACACCTTC. V usage is TRBV7-8 and J usage is TRBJ1-2, with D hard to call. In germline, CDR1 is SGHVS, CDR2 FQNEAQ. The CDR3 covers 13 residues. V was shortened by 5 bases and J by 6 bases, with 13 bases between the two germline ends.

In this sample, this clonotype turned up many times. The rearrangement links TRBV15 to TRBJ1-6; D not certain. Between the trimmed V and J ends, which lost 0 bases and 7 bases, there was a span of 7 bases. The V gene's germline CDR1 is LNHNV and CDR2 YYDKDF (reference sequence). CDR3 size: 14 residues. Here the CDR3 DNA reads TGTGCCACCAGCAGAGATCAAAGAAATTCACCCCTCCACTTT. This encodes CATSRDQRNSPLHF.

The rearrangement links TRBV6-2 or TRBV6-3 to TRBJ1-5; D is ambiguous. The ends were cut back, 6 bases at V and 0 bases at J, with 6 bases in the middle. Per the germline V gene, CDR1 is MNHEY and CDR2 is SVGEGT. CDR3 size: 13 residues. The CDR3 region has the DNA TGTGCCAGCAGATGGAATAGCAATCAGCCCCAGCATTTT. Protein product: CASRWNSNQPQHF.

This clonotype occurred a few times. The chain carries TRBV10-3 and TRBJ1-6, with unresolved D. V lost 2 bases and J 5 bases, leaving 19 bases between the germline ends. The CDR3 extends over 18 amino acids. Germline V CDR1 and CDR2: ENHRY, SYGVKD. The CDR3 reads CAISEVDGWEGNNSPLHF. The CDR3 nucleotides read TGTGCCATCAGTGAGGTGGATGGCTGGGAGGGTAATAATTCACCCCTCCACTTT.

The rearrangement uses TRBV7-2 and TRBJ1-4; possibly TRBD1 for D (6 bases). Germline CDR1 and CDR2: SGHTA and FQGNSA. V lost 2 bases to trimming and J lost 7 bases, with 11 bases between them. The CDR3 extends over 14 amino acids. CDR3 coding DNA: TGTGCCAGCAGCTTATGGGGGCGGGGTGAAAAACTGTTTTTT. This gives the protein CASSLWGRGEKLFF. The whole variable domain, filled in from reference TRBV7-2 and TRBJ1-4, reads GAGVSQSPSNKVTEKGKDVELRCDPISGHTALYWYRQSLGQGLEFLIYFQGNSAPDKSGLPSDRFSAERTGGSVSTLTIQRTQQEDSAVYLCASSLWGRGEKLFFGSGTQLSVL.

This clonotype showed up just a few times. The rearrangement links TRBV7-2 to TRBJ1-5, with D perhaps matching TRBD1 (6 bases). This CDR3 spans 13 amino acids. Trimming took off 5 bases at V and 4 bases at J, with 9 bases between the two ends. Germline CDR1 SGHTA, CDR2 FQGNSA. This CDR3 reads CASSGGGNQPQHF. CDR3 coding DNA: TGTGCCAGCAGCGGAGGGGGAAATCAGCCCCAGCATTTT.

V is TRBV4-3 and J is TRBJ1-5, with a weak D call TRBD1 (5 bases). V lost 4 bases to trimming and J lost 5 bases, with 15 bases between them. Germline V CDR1 and CDR2: LGHNA, YSLEER. The CDR3 has 15 amino acids. CDR3 sequence reads: CASSLDSGGHQPQHF. The CDR3 DNA follows: TGCGCCAGCAGCCTCGACAGCGGAGGCCATCAGCCCCAGCATTTT.